The entry below describes one T cell receptor beta chain. Its antigen is undetermined. This entry belongs to a study of spatial heterogeneity in lung cancer. Overall study findings and caveats: Tumors with more nonsynonymous mutations had more expanded intratumoral alpha and beta TCRs.

Time point reported: sample taken at primary tumor resection. MiXCR, run by TCRdb on the 5' RACE reads, gives a single entry per CDR3 protein. The sample has approximately 26,000 distinct CDR3 sequences; 8% to 10% are singletons. The input for sequencing was lung tumor tissue, taken at surgery. This TCR derives from a male donor with early-stage non-small cell lung cancer.

Here the CDR3 reads CSSPAGEGKDEQYF. The CDR3 DNA reads as TGCAGTTCCCCCGCGGGAGAAGGGAAAGACGAGCAGTACTTC. The chain is built from TRBV20-1 and TRBJ2-7; TRBD2 agrees at 7 bases. Trimming at V came to 8 bases and at J to 5 bases, leaving 15 bases not matched to a gene. The CDR3 has 14 amino acids. Germline V gene sequence: CDR1 DFQATT, CDR2 SNEGSKA (reference sequence).